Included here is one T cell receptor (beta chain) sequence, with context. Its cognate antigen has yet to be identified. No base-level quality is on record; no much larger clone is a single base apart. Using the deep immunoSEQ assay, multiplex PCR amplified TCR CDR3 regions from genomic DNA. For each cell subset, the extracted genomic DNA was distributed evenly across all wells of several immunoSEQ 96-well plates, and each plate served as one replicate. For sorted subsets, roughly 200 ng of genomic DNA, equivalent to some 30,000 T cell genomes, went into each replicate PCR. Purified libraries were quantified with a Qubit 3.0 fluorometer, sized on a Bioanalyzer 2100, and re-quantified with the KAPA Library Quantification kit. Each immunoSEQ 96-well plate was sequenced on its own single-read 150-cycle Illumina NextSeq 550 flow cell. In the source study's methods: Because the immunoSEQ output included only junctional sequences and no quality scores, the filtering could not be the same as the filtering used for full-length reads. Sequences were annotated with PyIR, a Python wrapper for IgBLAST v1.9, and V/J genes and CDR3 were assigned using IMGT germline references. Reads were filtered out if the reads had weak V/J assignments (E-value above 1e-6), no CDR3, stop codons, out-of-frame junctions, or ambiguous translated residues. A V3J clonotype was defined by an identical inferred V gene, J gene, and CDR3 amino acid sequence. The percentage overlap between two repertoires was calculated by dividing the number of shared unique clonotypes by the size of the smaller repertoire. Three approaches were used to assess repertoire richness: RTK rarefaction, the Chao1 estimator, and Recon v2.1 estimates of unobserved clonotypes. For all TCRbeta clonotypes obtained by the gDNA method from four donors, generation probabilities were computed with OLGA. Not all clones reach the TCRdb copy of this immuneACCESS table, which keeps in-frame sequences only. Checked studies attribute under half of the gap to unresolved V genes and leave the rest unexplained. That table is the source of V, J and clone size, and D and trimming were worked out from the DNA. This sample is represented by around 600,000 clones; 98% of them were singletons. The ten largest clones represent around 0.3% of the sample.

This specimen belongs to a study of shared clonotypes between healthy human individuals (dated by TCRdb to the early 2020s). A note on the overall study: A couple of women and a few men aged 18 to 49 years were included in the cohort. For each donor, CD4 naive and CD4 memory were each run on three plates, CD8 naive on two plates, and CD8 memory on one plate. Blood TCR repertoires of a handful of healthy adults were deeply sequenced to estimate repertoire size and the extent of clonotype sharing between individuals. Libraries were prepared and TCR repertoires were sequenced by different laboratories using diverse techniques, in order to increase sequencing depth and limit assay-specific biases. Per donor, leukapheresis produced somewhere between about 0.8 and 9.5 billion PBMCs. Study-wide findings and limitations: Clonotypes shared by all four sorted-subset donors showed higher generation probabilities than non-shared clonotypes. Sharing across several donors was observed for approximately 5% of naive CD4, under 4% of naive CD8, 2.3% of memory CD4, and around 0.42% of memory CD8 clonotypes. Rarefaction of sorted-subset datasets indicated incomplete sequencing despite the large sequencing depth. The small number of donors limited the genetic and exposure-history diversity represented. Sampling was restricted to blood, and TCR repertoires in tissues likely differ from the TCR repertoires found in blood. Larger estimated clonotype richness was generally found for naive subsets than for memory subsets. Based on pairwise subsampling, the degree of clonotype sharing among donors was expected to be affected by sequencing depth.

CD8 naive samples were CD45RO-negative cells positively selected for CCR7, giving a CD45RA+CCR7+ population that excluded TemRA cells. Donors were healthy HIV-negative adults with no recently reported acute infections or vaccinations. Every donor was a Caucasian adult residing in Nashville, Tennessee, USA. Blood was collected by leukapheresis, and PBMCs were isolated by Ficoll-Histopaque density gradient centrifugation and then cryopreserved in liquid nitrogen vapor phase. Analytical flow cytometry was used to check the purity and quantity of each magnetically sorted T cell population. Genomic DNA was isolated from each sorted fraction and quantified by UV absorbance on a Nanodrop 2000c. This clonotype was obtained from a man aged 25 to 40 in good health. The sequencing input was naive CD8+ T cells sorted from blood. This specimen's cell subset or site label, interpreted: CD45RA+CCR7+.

The DNA sequence is as follows: TGTGCCAGCACCCAAGGGCTGAATGAGCAGTTCTTC. Its translation reads: CASTQGLNEQFF. Recombination linked TRBV5-4 to TRBJ2-1; the D gene is unclear. V loses 6 bases of germline sequence and J loses 7 bases, and the interval between the two ends is 11 bases. The CDR3 has 12 amino acids, counting the end cysteine and phenylalanine. Here the CDR3 DNA is all that survives: 36 bases in frame from base 1. CDR1 and CDR2 are read off the germline V gene (reference sequence) as SGHNT and YYREEE.